One sample yielded the 30 T cell receptor beta chains listed below, sequenced in a study of blood T cell repertoires in COVID-19. Assay: immunoSEQ multiplex PCR; the TCRdb copy retains only in-frame clones and omits some. The table shows more than 30,000 clones, with around 90% occurring only once. The sequencing input was peripheral blood. All receptors derive from a man between 60 and 75 years old with active COVID-19.

The chain couples TRBV4-3 to TRBJ2-3; TRBD2 might be the D (5 bases). CDR1 is LGHNA, CDR2 YSLEER, per germline. The CDR3 consists of 15 residues. V lost 1 base, J lost 1 base, and 9 bases lay in between. DNA for the CDR3: TGCGCCAGCAGCCAAGGGACTTCCCGCACAGATACGCAGTATTTT. Encoded protein: CASSQGTSRTDTQYF.

The chain employs TRBV7-2 and TRBJ2-3; 13 bases are a match to TRBD2. This CDR3 region has 17 residues. Germline lookup yields CDR1 SGHTA and CDR2 FQGNSA. V lost 2 bases to trimming and J lost 2 bases; unmatched junction nucleotides: 4. This CDR3 is CASSLLGTSGVTDTQYF. CDR3 DNA sequence: TGTGCCAGCAGCTTACTGGGGACTAGCGGGGTCACAGATACGCAGTATTTT.

This rearrangement joins TRBV14 to TRBJ1-2; D unresolved. This CDR3 has 12 residues. The germline V and J ends were trimmed by 2 bases and 8 bases, with 9 bases remaining between them. The germline CDR1 and CDR2 sequences are SGHDN and FVKESK. The CDR3: CASSQLATGYTF. DNA of the CDR3: TGTGCCAGCAGCCAATTAGCAACGGGCTACACCTTC.

The chain joins TRBV30 to TRBJ1-5; D perhaps matches TRBD1 (5 bases). The CDR3 extends over 16 amino acids. V lost 2 bases and J lost 2, with 16 bases in between. Germline V gene data show CDR1 as GTSNPN and CDR2 as SVGIG (reference sequence). The CDR3 loop reads CAWSSEGLTCNQPQHF. The CDR3 coding sequence is TGTGCCTGGAGTTCGGAGGGGTTGACGTGCAATCAGCCCCAGCATTTT.

CDR3 region: CASRPDRNSNQPQHF. The CDR3 DNA reads as TGTGCCAGCAGACCGGACAGGAATAGCAATCAGCCCCAGCATTTT. The chain employs TRBV7-2 and TRBJ1-5; TRBD1 matches at 7 bases. The CDR3 has 15 amino acids. Trimming removed 6 bases from V and 0 bases from J; junction bases left unmatched: 5. Germline CDR1 SGHTA, CDR2 FQGNSA.

Only one count was recorded for this clone. The J gene is TRBJ1-2, the V gene TRBV5-4; D might be TRBD1 (5 bases). The germline V gene encodes CDR1 SGHNT and CDR2 YYREEE (reference sequence). V was cut by 4 bases and J by 5 bases, with 9 bases left in between. The CDR3 consists of 12 residues. The CDR3: CASSAAGYGYTF. As DNA, the CDR3 is TGTGCCAGCAGCGCGGCAGGGTATGGCTACACCTTC.

The chain has TRBV3-1 (or the pseudogene TRBV3-2) and TRBJ2-7, with D possibly TRBD1 on 6 matching bases. Between the trimmed V and J ends, which lost 1 base and 2 bases, there was a span of 9 bases. Germline V gene data show CDR1 as LGHDT and CDR2 as YNNKEL (reference sequence). CDR3 size: 14 residues. The CDR3 sequence: CASSQGTVTYEQYF. Here the CDR3 DNA reads TGTGCCAGCAGCCAAGGGACAGTAACCTACGAGCAGTACTTC.

This chain connects TRBV5-1 to TRBJ1-2, with 12 bases fitting TRBD1. V was clipped by 4 bases and J by 0 bases; unmatched bases: 7. There are 17 residues in the CDR3. From germline, CDR1 is SGHRS and CDR2 YFSETQ. CDR3 region: CASSPGDRGPSNYGYTF. In DNA form, the CDR3 reads TGCGCCAGCAGCCCGGGGGACAGGGGGCCGTCTAACTATGGCTACACCTTC. The whole variable domain, remainder taken from reference TRBV5-1 and TRBJ1-2, is KAGVTQTPRYLIKTRGQQVTLSCSPISGHRSVSWYQQTPGQGLQFLFEYFSETQRNKGNFPGRFSGRQFSNSRSEMNVSTLELGDSALYLCASSPGDRGPSNYGYTFGSGTRLTVV.

The chain combines TRBV6-2 or TRBV6-3 with TRBJ2-1, with D perhaps matching TRBD2 (5 bases). Trimming pared 1 base from V and 9 bases from J, leaving 10 bases between. The germline V gene has CDR1 MNHEY and CDR2 SVGEGT. The CDR3 loop spans 13 amino acids. CDR3 region: CASSYLSAGEQFF. The CDR3 nucleotides read TGTGCCAGCAGTTACTTATCGGCGGGTGAGCAGTTCTTC.

This clone was counted between two and nine times. This chain links TRBV7-9 with TRBJ1-2, with 9 bases fitting TRBD1. The CDR3 is made up of 14 amino acids. The V and J ends lost 3 bases and 8 bases, in that order; junction bases with no gene match: 7. Germline assignment: CDR1 SEHNR and CDR2 FQNEAQ (reference sequence). The CDR3 coding sequence is TGTGCCAGCAGCTTTCAAGGGACAGGGAGCGGCTACACCTTC. Its translation is CASSFQGTGSGYTF. Based on the CDR3 plus reference TRBV7-9 and TRBJ1-2, the full variable domain is DTGVSQNPRHKITKRGQNVTFRCDPISEHNRLYWYRQTLGQGPEFLTYFQNEAQLEKSRLLSDRFSAERPKGSFSTLEIQRTEQGDSAMYLCASSFQGTGSGYTFGSGTRLTVV.

The table lists this clone with a count of one. The rearrangement uses TRBV19 and TRBJ1-2, with D hard to call. Deletions cut 4 bases from V and 1 base from J, with 10 bases between. Per germline, CDR1 LNHDA and CDR2 SQIVND (reference sequence). The CDR3 covers 14 residues. CDR3 coding DNA: TGTGCCAGTAGTAAGGCGGCCCTTAACTATGGCTACACCTTC. It yields the protein CASSKAALNYGYTF.

The chain employs TRBV11-2 and TRBJ2-3; D is unresolved. The CDR3 has 14 amino acids. Germline values: CDR1 SGHAT, CDR2 FQNNGV. Between the trimmed V and J ends, which lost 5 bases and 4 bases, there was a span of 13 bases. For the CDR3, the DNA is TGTGCCAGCAGCCCCAATCGCTGGCCAGATACGCAGTATTTT. Protein sequence: CASSPNRWPDTQYF.

This chain connects TRBV30 to TRBJ1-4; 8 bases match TRBD1. The CDR3 runs 14 residues. The germline CDR1 and CDR2 sequences are GTSNPN and SVGIG (reference sequence). After removal of 2 bases from V and 8 bases from J, the junction contained 7 bases not matched to a gene. CDR3 region: CAWSFQGAREKLFF. DNA for the CDR3: TGTGCCTGGAGTTTCCAGGGGGCTAGGGAAAAACTGTTTTTT. The full variable domain, with the rest looked up from reference TRBV30 and TRBJ1-4, is SQTIHQWPATLVQPVGSPLSLECTVEGTSNPNLYWYRQAAGRGLQLLFYSVGIGQISSEVPQNLSASRPQDRQFILSSKKLLLSDSGFYLCAWSFQGAREKLFFGSGTQLSVL.

V usage is TRBV19 and J usage is TRBJ2-3, with 10 positions matching TRBD1. CDR1 and CDR2 (germline): LNHDA, SQIVND (reference sequence). The CDR3 sequence is 14 residues long. V shed 5 bases, J shed 11 bases, and the junction held 10 bases outside the gene matches. The CDR3 DNA reads TGTGCCAGTAGTGAAGGGGGACAGGGGTTCGGGCAGTATTTT. It translates to CASSEGGQGFGQYF.

This chain links TRBV6-5 with TRBJ2-3; TRBD2 matches at 7 bases. CDR3 length: 12 amino acids. After removal of 4 bases from V and 5 bases from J, the junction contained 0 bases not matched to a gene. Germline CDR1 and CDR2: MNHEY and SVGAGI. This CDR3 is CASSSGGDTQYF. The CDR3, as DNA: TGTGCCAGCAGTTCGGGGGGAGATACGCAGTATTTT.

The chain couples TRBV27 to TRBJ2-3, with D possibly TRBD2 on 6 matching bases. The CDR3 contains 12 residues. CDR1 and CDR2 from the germline V gene are MNHEY and SMNVEV (reference sequence). The V and J ends lost 6 bases and 10 bases respectively, with 14 bases between them. The CDR3 DNA is TGTGCCAGCAGCGAGACTAGATTTGCGCAGTATTTT. This gives the protein CASSETRFAQYF.

The chain uses TRBV7-8 and TRBJ1-5, with D unresolved. Trimming removed 1 base at V and 4 bases at J, with 5 bases between. Germline CDR1 is SGHVS and CDR2 is FQNEAQ. The CDR3 loop spans 13 amino acids. The CDR3 nucleotides read TGTGCCAGCAGCTTAGACAGAAATCAGCCCCAGCATTTT. This sequence encodes CASSLDRNQPQHF. The whole variable domain, filled in from reference TRBV7-8 and TRBJ1-5, reads GAGVSQSPRYKVAKRGQDVALRCDPISGHVSLFWYQQALGQGPEFLTYFQNEAQLDKSGLPSDRFFAERPEGSVSTLKIQRTQQEDSAVYLCASSLDRNQPQHFGDGTRLSIL.

This rearrangement joins TRBV9 to TRBJ2-3; TRBD1 matches at 9 bases. Germline assignment: CDR1 SGDLS and CDR2 YYNGEE. The CDR3 covers 16 residues. Unmatched junction bases numbered 7, after V lost 4 bases and J lost 1 base. The CDR3, as DNA: TGTGCCAGCAGCTCGCGACAGGGGGAGGGCACAGATACGCAGTATTTT. It encodes CASSSRQGEGTDTQYF. The complete variable domain, with remaining parts taken from reference TRBV9 and TRBJ2-3, reads DSGVTQTPKHLITATGQRVTLRCSPRSGDLSVYWYQQSLDQGLQFLIQYYNGEERAKGNILERFSAQQFPDLHSELNLSSLELGDSALYFCASSSRQGEGTDTQYFGPGTRLTVL.

The chain uses TRBV19 and TRBJ2-6; a possible D gene is TRBD1 (5 bases). The CDR3 length is 15 residues. Germline V gene data show CDR1 as LNHDA and CDR2 as SQIVND (reference sequence). V lost 5 bases and J 3 bases, leaving 11 bases between the germline ends. The CDR3 region is CASSPQGFGANVLTF. The CDR3, as DNA: TGTGCCAGTAGTCCTCAGGGATTTGGGGCCAACGTCCTGACTTTC.

The gene calls are TRBV12-3 or TRBV12-4 and TRBJ2-1; 8 nucleotides agree with TRBD1. There are 11 residues in the CDR3. The V segment lost 8 bases and the J segment 6 bases; nucleotides outside the gene matches: 0. CDR3 bases: TGTGCCAGCGGACAGGGCAATGAGCAGTTCTTC. Its translation is CASGQGNEQFF.

This rearrangement joins TRBV19 to TRBJ2-6, with 10 bases lining up with TRBD1. Unmatched junction bases numbered 3, after V lost 4 bases and J lost 0 bases. From germline, CDR1 is LNHDA and CDR2 SQIVND (reference sequence). This CDR3 contains 17 residues. CDR3 sequence reads: CASSTGTGVSGANVLTF. The CDR3 DNA follows: TGTGCCAGTAGTACCGGGACAGGGGTCTCTGGGGCCAACGTCCTGACTTTC. Together with reference TRBV19 and TRBJ2-6, the CDR3 gives the full variable domain: DGGITQSPKYLFRKEGQNVTLSCEQNLNHDAMYWYRQDPGQGLRLIYYSQIVNDFQKGDIAEGYSVSREKKESFPLTVTSAQKNPTAFYLCASSTGTGVSGANVLTFGAGSRLTVL.

The chain couples TRBV7-2 to TRBJ1-6; TRBD1 agrees at 7 bases. Germline V gene lookup returns CDR1 SGHTA and CDR2 FQGNSA. CDR3 length: 15 residues. V shed 5 bases and J 7 bases; nucleotides not matched to a gene: 8. The CDR3 sequence is CASSGGGAGNSPLHF. As DNA, the CDR3 is TGTGCCAGCAGCGGAGGGGGCGCGGGGAATTCACCCCTCCACTTT.

In the case of this clone: The junction departs from germline at one end; a sequencing error may be responsible. The chain recombines TRBV6-1 with TRBJ2-1, with TRBD2 matching over 8 bases. The germline V gene has CDR1 MNHNS and CDR2 SASEGT. CDR3 length: 14 residues. CDR3 nucleotides: TGTGCCAGCTGTGAGCGGGGGTATCTGAATGAGCAGTTCTTC. Translated, it gives CASCERGYLNEQFF.

This clone appeared once. This chain links TRBV3-1 (or the pseudogene TRBV3-2) with TRBJ1-1, with a possible D match to TRBD1 (5 bases). From germline, CDR1 is LGHDT and CDR2 YNNKEL (reference sequence). Trimming left V 4 bases short and J 11 bases short, with 17 bases between. The CDR3 is 13 amino acids. CDR3 nucleotides: TGTGCCAGCAGCCCTAGGGGTCACGGGGGGGCTTTCTTT. The encoded protein is CASSPRGHGGAFF.

The V call is TRBV14, the J call TRBJ1-1; D ambiguous. V was cut by 1 base and J by 1 base, with 10 bases left in between. The germline gives CDR1 SGHDN, CDR2 FVKESK. The length of the CDR3 is 15 residues. The CDR3 nucleotides read TGTGCCAGCAGCCAAGGCTTGTGGCCGAACACTGAAGCTTTCTTT. This translates into CASSQGLWPNTEAFF.

This rearrangement joins TRBV6-1 to TRBJ1-1; D remains ambiguous. V was clipped by 2 bases and J by 10 bases, with 8 bases between them. The CDR3 has 11 residues. Germline V gene data show CDR1 as MNHNS and CDR2 as SASEGT. DNA of the CDR3: TGTGCCAGCAGTGAAAACAGACGAGCTTTCTTT. It is translated as CASSENRRAFF.

This clone was observed a handful of times. The genes are TRBV18 and TRBJ1-3; 8 bases align to TRBD1. Germline trimming cut 4 bases from V and 4 bases from J; bases unmatched to any gene: 6. CDR1 and CDR2 from the germline V gene are KGHSH and LQKENI. This CDR3 region has 15 residues. The CDR3 region has the DNA TGTGCCAGCTCACGCAGGACAGGGTCCGGAAACACCATATATTTT. Protein sequence: CASSRRTGSGNTIYF.

The gene calls are TRBV5-8 and TRBJ2-3, with 13 nucleotides matching TRBD2. Germline CDR1 SGHTS, CDR2 YDEGEE. The J segment lost 1 base and the V segment lost 5 bases, leaving 7 bases of the junction unmatched. CDR3 length equals 17 residues. The CDR3, as DNA: TGTGCCAGCAGTTCCGGGACTAGCGGGGTTCGCACAGATACGCAGTATTTT. Translation: CASSSGTSGVRTDTQYF.

The chain uses TRBV2 and TRBJ1-4; 10 nucleotides align to TRBD1. Germline V gene lookup returns CDR1 SNHLY and CDR2 FYNNEI. The CDR3 has 14 residues. The ends lost 6 bases at V and 8 bases at J; junction bases unmatched: 6. CDR3 residues: CASRDDRGLEKLFF. CDR3 sequence (DNA): TGTGCCAGCAGAGACGACAGGGGGCTGGAAAAACTGTTTTTT. Using reference TRBV2 and TRBJ1-4 for the parts outside the CDR3, the full variable domain is EPEVTQTPSHQVTQMGQEVILRCVPISNHLYFYWYRQILGQKVEFLVSFYNNEISEKSEIFDDQFSVERPDGSNFTLKIRSTKLEDSAMYFCASRDDRGLEKLFFGSGTQLSVL.

This clone was seen just once. The chain is built from TRBV5-4 and TRBJ1-1; D is ambiguous. Germline CDR1 SGHNT, CDR2 YYREEE (reference sequence). Between the trimmed V and J ends, which lost 0 bases and 7 bases, there was a span of 13 bases. The CDR3 sequence is 14 residues long. The CDR3 DNA is TGTGCCAGCAGCTTGGGATCTTTTCTAGGTGAAGCTTTCTTT. Its protein product is CASSLGSFLGEAFF.